This passage covers 18 T cell receptor beta chains from one sample sequenced in a study of graft-versus-host responses after intestinal transplantation (dated by TCRdb to 2020 to 2022). Receptor libraries were prepared by the immunoSEQ multiplex PCR assay. TCRdb retrieved this table from immuneACCESS and kept in-frame rearrangements only. Not all clones are present; in checked studies, unresolved V genes account for under half, and no reason is known for the remainder. Within this sample are 130,000 or so clones, with roughly nine tenths of them counted one time only. Over 0.15% of the sample is taken by the ten largest. The time point label, as the study defines it: cells obtained before transplantation from donor or recipient. Their antigen targets remain unknown. Specimen: unstimulated CD4+ T cells sorted from spleen or lymph node cells, collected before intestinal transplant. These receptors were collected from a human donor who received an intestinal transplant.

The J gene is TRBJ1-1, the V gene TRBV7-9; weak D call: TRBD1 (6 bases). Trimming stripped 5 bases from V and 0 bases from J, with 13 bases between. This CDR3 has 15 residues. Looked up from germline, CDR1 is SEHNR and CDR2 is FQNEAQ (reference sequence). The CDR3 coding sequence is TGTGCCAGCAGCAGGGGGTCTAGCATGAACACTGAAGCTTTCTTT. Its protein product is CASSRGSSMNTEAFF.

This clone has just one count. V gene TRBV28 combines with J gene TRBJ1-1, with D unclear. This CDR3 has 16 amino acids. The V end was cut by 6 bases, the J end by 1 base, with 18 bases between. Germline loops: CDR1 MDHEN, CDR2 SYDVKM. The CDR3 loop is CASSQRPGRRNTEAFF. The CDR3 region has the DNA TGTGCCAGCAGCCAGAGGCCCGGGAGAAGGAACACTGAAGCTTTCTTT.

The chain has TRBV18 and TRBJ1-2; no definite D call. This CDR3 is built from 11 residues. V was clipped by 5 bases and J by 11 bases, with 12 bases between them. Germline V gene sequence: CDR1 KGHSH, CDR2 LQKENI. CDR3 sequence: CASSGPEGYTF. The CDR3 nucleotides read TGTGCCAGCTCAGGTCCAGAAGGGTACACCTTC.

This chain joins TRBV9 and TRBJ2-7; D is possibly TRBD1 or TRBD2 (5 bases each). The germline gives CDR1 SGDLS, CDR2 YYNGEE. Trimming took 0 bases from V and 4 from J, leaving 11 bases between them. This CDR3 region has 14 residues. DNA of the CDR3: TGTGCCAGCAGCGTAGATGGGGGTTCGTACGAGCAGTACTTC. Its protein product is CASSVDGGSYEQYF.

The J gene is TRBJ1-2, the V gene TRBV6-5; 11 bases agree with TRBD1. CDR1 is MNHEY, CDR2 SVGAGI, per germline. This CDR3 is 15 amino acids long. The ends lost 5 bases at V and 6 bases at J; junction bases unmatched: 8. The CDR3 is CASSKDRGRADGYTF. The CDR3 DNA reads as TGTGCCAGCAGTAAGGACAGGGGGCGTGCGGATGGCTACACCTTC.

The chain links TRBV10-1 to TRBJ1-3; D call uncertain. V was pared by 3 bases and J by 2 bases, with 8 bases between. CDR1 and CDR2 (germline): WNHNN, SYGVQD (reference sequence). This CDR3 is built from 14 residues. CDR3 amino acids: CASSETRAGNTIYF. CDR3 bases: TGCGCCAGCAGTGAAACCCGGGCTGGAAACACCATATATTTT.

The gene calls are TRBV10-1 and TRBJ1-5, with TRBD1 matching 10 bases. V lost 6 bases, J lost 6 bases, and 5 bases stayed unmatched. Germline CDR1 reads WNHNN; CDR2 reads SYGVQD (reference sequence). This CDR3 contains 14 residues. As DNA, the CDR3 is TGCGCCAGCAGAATGACAGGGGGCGGTCAGCCCCAGCATTTT. It is translated as CASRMTGGGQPQHF.

CDR3 amino acids: CASSLAREKLFF. Here the CDR3 DNA reads TGTGCCAGCAGCTTGGCACGGGAAAAACTGTTTTTT. V and J are TRBV5-6 and TRBJ1-4; D is ambiguous. The CDR3 has 12 residues. From germline, CDR1 is SGHDT and CDR2 YYEEEE. Trimming left V 0 bases short and J 8 bases short, with 5 bases between.

The chain employs TRBV7-9 and TRBJ1-5; D is undetermined. The V end was cut by 5 bases, the J end by 0 bases, with 14 bases between. From germline, CDR1 is SEHNR and CDR2 FQNEAQ (reference sequence). The CDR3 totals 16 residues. CDR3 loop: CASSPGGVDSNQPQHF. In nucleotides, the CDR3 is TGTGCCAGCAGCCCGGGCGGGGTTGATAGCAATCAGCCCCAGCATTTT.

The gene calls are TRBV9 and TRBJ2-3, with 7 positions matching TRBD2. The germline V gene has CDR1 SGDLS and CDR2 YYNGEE. With 2 bases clipped from V and 6 bases from J, the junction kept 9 bases outside the gene matches. The CDR3 is 15 amino acids. CDR3 loop: CASSVWREGGDTQYF. CDR3 in DNA: TGTGCCAGCAGCGTCTGGAGGGAGGGTGGGGATACGCAGTATTTT.

V usage is TRBV6-1 and J usage is TRBJ2-3, with D maybe TRBD2 (5 bases). From germline, CDR1 is MNHNS and CDR2 SASEGT. This CDR3 is built from 14 residues. Between the trimmed V and J ends, which lost 3 bases and 2 bases, there was a span of 9 bases. As DNA, the CDR3 is TGTGCCAGCAGTGAGACTACCCTCACAGATACGCAGTATTTT. This encodes CASSETTLTDTQYF.

V is TRBV5-1 and J is TRBJ2-7, with D perhaps matching TRBD1 (7 bases). Germline assignment: CDR1 SGHRS and CDR2 YFSETQ. The CDR3 loop spans 17 amino acids. Trimming took 0 bases from V and 5 from J, leaving 21 bases between them. CDR3 DNA: TGCGCCAGCAGCTTGGCGTCAGGGGGAGGTTCGGGGCACGAGCAGTACTTC. It yields the protein CASSLASGGGSGHEQYF.

The rearrangement uses TRBV6-5 and TRBJ1-2; D gene ambiguous. The ends were cut back, 4 bases at V and 0 bases at J, with 15 bases in the middle. Germline V gives CDR1 MNHEY, CDR2 SVGAGI. The CDR3 length is 16 residues. This CDR3 reads CASSLTYSGANYGYTF. As DNA, the CDR3 is TGTGCCAGCAGTTTAACGTACTCTGGAGCTAACTATGGCTACACCTTC.

The chain couples TRBV5-1 to TRBJ2-4, with D tentatively TRBD1 (7 bases). Germline loops: CDR1 SGHRS, CDR2 YFSETQ. There are 19 residues in the CDR3. The V and J ends lost 0 bases and 1 base respectively, with 20 bases between them. The CDR3 DNA reads as TGCGCCAGCAGCTTGGAGGGGGGATTCAGGGGGAGCGCCAAAAACATTCAGTACTTC. It specifies CASSLEGGFRGSAKNIQYF.

The rearrangement joins TRBV2 to TRBJ1-2; D is uncertain. CDR3 length: 11 residues. V shed 2 bases and J shed 7 bases, with 5 bases lying between them. Germline CDR1 is SNHLY and CDR2 is FYNNEI. The CDR3 spells CASSESIGYTF. CDR3 in DNA: TGTGCCAGCAGTGAATCTATTGGCTACACCTTC.

The chain is built from TRBV10-3 and TRBJ2-1; possibly TRBD1 or TRBD2 for D (6 bases each). Deletions cut 8 bases from V and 6 bases from J, with 11 bases between. Looked up from germline, CDR1 is ENHRY and CDR2 is SYGVKD. This CDR3 region has 12 residues. The CDR3 DNA reads as TGTGCCATCTCAGGAGGGGGCAATGAGCAGTTCTTC. Translated: CAISGGGNEQFF.

The chain combines TRBV12-5 with TRBJ2-5; 8 bases agree with TRBD1. With the DNA end fitting TRBJ2-7 better, the J assignment may be wrong. Germline CDR1 and CDR2: LGHNT and FRNRAP. The CDR3 contains 14 residues. The CDR3 region is CASGARDRNYEQYF. The CDR3 DNA reads as TGTGCTAGTGGTGCAAGGGACAGGAACTACGAGCAGTACTTC.

V gene TRBV19 combines with J gene TRBJ2-5; D tentatively fits TRBD1 or TRBD2 (6 bases each). The CDR3 extends over 15 amino acids. Trimming took 3 bases from V and 5 from J, leaving 16 bases between them. Germline assignment: CDR1 LNHDA and CDR2 SQIVND (reference sequence). The CDR3 DNA is TGTGCCAGTAGTATTGGAGGGGGTAGGGGGGAGACCCAGTACTTC. Encoded protein: CASSIGGGRGETQYF.